One sample yielded the 27 T cell receptor beta chains listed below, sequenced in a study of T cell responses to AZD1222 COVID-19 vaccine. Sequencing used immunoSEQ multiplex PCR; TCRdb keeps in-frame clones, though not all of them. This table holds around 100,000 clones, around nine tenths found once. Here the sequenced sample was peripheral blood, taken on day 0 of AZD1222 vaccination. Source of these receptors: an adult in good health.

The V and J genes are TRBV5-5 and TRBJ1-4; 9 bases line up with TRBD1. V trimming: 2 bases; J trimming: 4 bases; junction bases outside the gene matches: 6. There are 16 residues in the CDR3. CDR1 and CDR2 from the germline V gene are SGHKS and YYEKEE (reference sequence). CDR3 nucleotide sequence: TGTGCCAGCAGCTTTACAGGGGGCGCGGGTAATGAAAAACTGTTTTTT. Its protein is CASSFTGGAGNEKLFF. The variable domain in full, with the rest retrieved from reference TRBV5-5 and TRBJ1-4, is DAGVTQSPTHLIKTRGQQVTLRCSPISGHKSVSWYQQVLGQGPQFIFQYYEKEERGRGNFPDRFSARQFPNYSSELNVNALLLGDSALYLCASSFTGGAGNEKLFFGSGTQLSVL.

A single count supports this clone. This chain joins TRBV28 and TRBJ2-7; D is unclear. This CDR3 has 12 residues. V dropped 5 bases and J dropped 4 bases, with 9 bases sitting between them. CDR1 MDHEN and CDR2 SYDVKM come from the germline V gene. CDR3 bases: TGTGCCAGCAGTGGGGTAATATACGAGCAGTACTTC. This codes for CASSGVIYEQYF.

The chain links TRBV3-1 (or the pseudogene TRBV3-2) to TRBJ2-5; perhaps D is TRBD1 or TRBD2 (5 bases each). The CDR3 loop spans 16 amino acids. Looked up from germline, CDR1 is LGHDT and CDR2 is YNNKEL (reference sequence). Trimming stripped 1 base from V and 1 base from J, with 13 bases between. CDR3 in amino acids: CASSQGGGGSQETQYF. CDR3 nucleotide sequence: TGTGCCAGCAGCCAAGGGGGTGGGGGAAGCCAAGAGACCCAGTACTTC.

The chain is built from TRBV18 and TRBJ2-3; maybe TRBD2 (7 bases). V lost 5 bases, J lost 5 bases, and 11 bases lay in between. This CDR3 contains 13 residues. Looked up from germline, CDR1 is KGHSH and CDR2 is LQKENI. This chain's CDR3 is CASSGGAEDTQYF. Here the CDR3 DNA reads TGTGCCAGCTCAGGGGGGGCTGAAGATACGCAGTATTTT. Looking up the rest from reference TRBV18 and TRBJ2-3 gives the full variable domain: NAGVMQNPRHLVRRRGQEARLRCSPMKGHSHVYWYRQLPEEGLKFMVYLQKENIIDESGMPKERFSAEFPKEGPSILRIQQVVRGDSAAYFCASSGGAEDTQYFGPGTRLTVL.

V usage is TRBV6-5 and J usage is TRBJ2-1, with a weak D call TRBD2 (5 bases). This CDR3 is built from 14 residues. Germline CDR1 reads MNHEY; CDR2 reads SVGAGI. Trimming removed 2 bases at V and 8 bases at J, with 13 bases between. CDR3 coding DNA: TGTGCCAGCAGTTACCCGGGGTCTGGCGATGAGCAGTTCTTC. It translates to CASSYPGSGDEQFF.

This clone appeared a single time. This rearrangement joins TRBV19 to TRBJ2-5, with D perhaps assigned TRBD1 or TRBD2 (5 bases each). The CDR3 consists of 15 residues. With 5 bases removed from V and 5 bases from J, the gap between germline ends came to 18 bases. Germline V lookup: CDR1 LNHDA, CDR2 SQIVND (reference sequence). CDR3 residues: CASSPGAGQGETQYF. In DNA form, the CDR3 reads TGTGCCAGTAGTCCCGGGGCCGGACAAGGGGAGACCCAGTACTTC.

This clone was seen only once. V gene TRBV6-5 combines with J gene TRBJ1-4; 9 bases fit TRBD1. CDR3 size: 16 residues. Germline-derived CDR1 and CDR2 are MNHEY and SVGAGI. V shed 2 bases and J 14 bases; nucleotides not matched to a gene: 15. CDR3 region: CASSYTAGGQGYALFF. CDR3 sequence (DNA): TGTGCCAGCAGTTACACAGCGGGGGGACAGGGTTACGCGCTGTTTTTT.

The gene calls are TRBV7-3 and TRBJ1-6; 9 bases fit TRBD1. Germline V gene data show CDR1 as SGHTA and CDR2 as FQGTGA. Losses at the gene ends were 5 bases for V and 7 bases for J; bases not matched to a gene: 3. The length of the CDR3 is 14 residues. Written as DNA, the CDR3 is TGTGCCAGCAGCCCACAGGGGGCAAATTCACCCCTCCACTTT. Translating it yields CASSPQGANSPLHF.

The chain has TRBV18 and TRBJ1-5; no clear D. The germline gives CDR1 KGHSH, CDR2 LQKENI. The CDR3 spans 16 residues. The ends were cut back, 5 bases at V and 3 bases at J, with 17 bases in the middle. The CDR3 sequence: CASSIVRAANNQPQHF. In DNA form, the CDR3 reads TGTGCCAGCTCAATAGTGAGGGCTGCTAACAATCAGCCCCAGCATTTT.

J is TRBJ1-1 and V is TRBV7-3; TRBD1 might be the D (6 bases). Trimming pared 1 base from V and 0 bases from J, leaving 15 bases between. Germline CDR1 reads SGHTA; CDR2 reads FQGTGA. There are 17 residues in the CDR3. The CDR3 sequence is CASSLRQGRGLNTEAFF. DNA of the CDR3: TGTGCCAGCAGCTTAAGGCAGGGGAGGGGTTTGAACACTGAAGCTTTCTTT.

The V gene is TRBV5-1, the J gene TRBJ1-4; D is perhaps TRBD1 (6 bases). V was cut by 5 bases and J by 8 bases, with 19 bases left in between. CDR3 length: 15 amino acids. Germline V gene lookup returns CDR1 SGHRS and CDR2 YFSETQ. For the CDR3, the DNA is TGCGCCAGCAGTTCAGGGGTGCATGTATGGGAAAAACTGTTTTTT. Translating it yields CASSSGVHVWEKLFF.

The chain links TRBV14 to TRBJ1-2; TRBD1 matches 7 bases. Germline V CDR1 and CDR2: SGHDN, FVKESK. Unmatched junction bases numbered 0, after V lost 1 base and J lost 4 bases. The CDR3 contains 13 residues. The CDR3 reads CASSQGQGYGYTF. The DNA for the CDR3 is TGTGCCAGCAGCCAAGGACAGGGCTATGGCTACACCTTC.

V gene TRBV9 combines with J gene TRBJ1-5; TRBD1 might be the D (5 bases). The V end was cut by 4 bases, the J end by 5 bases, with 10 bases between. The CDR3 is made up of 13 amino acids. CDR1 is SGDLS and CDR2 is YYNGEE in the germline V gene. The CDR3 loop is CASSFQGDQPQHF. CDR3 bases: TGTGCCAGCAGCTTCCAGGGAGATCAGCCCCAGCATTTT.

This clone was found a few times. V is TRBV2 and J is TRBJ1-3, with D hard to call. Looked up from germline, CDR1 is SNHLY and CDR2 is FYNNEI. The CDR3 extends over 16 amino acids. Trimming removed 11 bases at V and 2 bases at J, with 22 bases between. The CDR3 spells CALSPGSSGPGNTIYF. In DNA form, the CDR3 reads TGTGCCCTATCCCCCGGGAGCTCGGGCCCTGGAAACACCATATATTTT.

Here the CDR3 reads CASSPAAGNTEAFF. The CDR3 nucleotides are TGTGCCAGCAGCCCTGCGGCAGGGAACACTGAAGCTTTCTTT. V usage is TRBV6-6 and J usage is TRBJ1-1, with D hard to call. The CDR3 is 14 residues long. Germline values: CDR1 MNHNY, CDR2 SVGAGI (reference sequence). V lost 6 bases, J lost 1 base, and 12 bases lay in between.

The genes are TRBV15 and TRBJ2-5, with D possibly TRBD1 on 6 matching bases. This CDR3 is 15 amino acids long. Trimming cost V 0 bases and J 2 bases, with 10 bases left between them. Germline V gene lookup returns CDR1 LNHNV and CDR2 YYDKDF (reference sequence). CDR3 sequence (DNA): TGTGCCACCAGCAGAGATCAGGGGCCTCAAGAGACCCAGTACTTC. As protein: CATSRDQGPQETQYF. Supplemented by reference TRBV15 and TRBJ2-5, the full variable domain reads DAMVIQNPRYQVTQFGKPVTLSCSQTLNHNVMYWYQQKSSQAPKLLFHYYDKDFNNEADTPDNFQSRRPNTSFCFLDIRSPGLGDTAMYLCATSRDQGPQETQYFGPGTRLLVL.

The chain uses TRBV5-1 and TRBJ2-2, with D tentatively TRBD1 (5 bases). The V end was cut by 2 bases, the J end by 4 bases, with 6 bases between. Germline-derived CDR1 and CDR2 are SGHRS and YFSETQ. The CDR3 totals 13 residues. The CDR3 DNA is TGCGCCAGCAGCTTAGGGGTCACCGGGGAGCTGTTTTTT. This encodes CASSLGVTGELFF.

V is TRBV5-1 and J is TRBJ1-5; D may be TRBD1 (5 bases). The CDR3 runs to 14 residues. Germline assignment: CDR1 SGHRS and CDR2 YFSETQ. V shed 4 bases and J shed 0 bases, with 8 bases lying between them. CDR3 protein: CASSDGTSNQPQHF. The CDR3 DNA sequence: TGCGCCAGCAGCGACGGGACTAGCAATCAGCCCCAGCATTTT.

This clone was recorded only once. The rearrangement links TRBV28 to TRBJ1-6, with D unresolved. V dropped 7 bases and J dropped 9 bases, with 13 bases sitting between them. Germline-derived CDR1 and CDR2 are MDHEN and SYDVKM. This CDR3 is 13 amino acids long. CDR3 region: CASIRGEGSPLHF. Here the CDR3 DNA reads TGTGCCAGCATTCGGGGAGAGGGTTCACCCCTCCACTTT.

CDR3 DNA sequence: TGCGCCAGCAGCCAAGTAAGCGGGAGGAGCTCCTACGAGCAGTACTTC. Residues: CASSQVSGRSSYEQYF. The gene calls are TRBV4-1 and TRBJ2-7; 9 bases align to TRBD2. CDR3 length: 16 residues. Trimming removed 1 base from V and 0 bases from J; junction bases left unmatched: 4. The germline CDR1 and CDR2 sequences are MGHRA and YSYEKL.

The chain uses TRBV28 and TRBJ2-3, with 8 bases aligning to TRBD1. Germline CDR1 reads MDHEN; CDR2 reads SYDVKM. V trimming: 8 bases; J trimming: 2 bases; junction bases outside the gene matches: 9. The CDR3 covers 15 residues. CDR3: CASFKPGQVTDTQYF. Written as DNA, the CDR3 is TGTGCCAGCTTCAAACCGGGACAGGTCACAGATACGCAGTATTTT.

The chain joins TRBV4-2 to TRBJ1-4; no clear D gene. Germline CDR1 is LGHNA and CDR2 is YNFKEQ. The V end was cut by 0 bases, the J end by 13 bases, with 9 bases between. The CDR3 contains 12 residues. CDR3 bases: TGTGCCAGCAGCCAAGATTATGCGGGACTGTTTTTT. This sequence encodes CASSQDYAGLFF.

The CDR3 DNA is TGCGCCAGCAGCACGGGGACCAGCAAGGACACTGAAGCTTTCTTT. As protein: CASSTGTSKDTEAFF. This chain links TRBV5-1 with TRBJ1-1; D possibly corresponds to TRBD1 (5 bases). Germline CDR1 and CDR2: SGHRS and YFSETQ. The CDR3 runs 15 residues. V was trimmed by 4 bases and J by 3 bases, leaving 16 bases between them.

The J gene is TRBJ2-3, the V gene TRBV2; 9 bases match TRBD1. The CDR3 totals 14 residues. From germline, CDR1 is SNHLY and CDR2 FYNNEI. Losses at the gene ends were 1 base for V and 8 bases for J; bases not matched to a gene: 4. CDR3 in DNA: TGTGCCAGCAGTGAAGTACAGGGGGCCCTTACGCAGTATTTT. It encodes CASSEVQGALTQYF. The whole variable domain, remainder taken from reference TRBV2 and TRBJ2-3, is EPEVTQTPSHQVTQMGQEVILRCVPISNHLYFYWYRQILGQKVEFLVSFYNNEISEKSEIFDDQFSVERPDGSNFTLKIRSTKLEDSAMYFCASSEVQGALTQYFGPGTRLTVL.

This sequence joins TRBV6-5 and TRBJ2-7; D gene ambiguous. CDR3 length equals 13 residues. Germline loops: CDR1 MNHEY, CDR2 SVGAGI. The V and J ends lost 4 bases and 7 bases respectively, with 14 bases between them. The CDR3 region is CASSFGRAREQYF. The CDR3 DNA reads TGTGCCAGCAGTTTCGGACGGGCTAGGGAGCAGTACTTC.

This clone has just one count. The gene calls are TRBV19 and TRBJ1-2; D is unresolved. Germline CDR1 LNHDA, CDR2 SQIVND (reference sequence). Trimming left V 7 bases short and J 4 bases short, with 19 bases between. The CDR3 spans 15 residues. CDR3 sequence (DNA): TGTGCCAGTACCATGAGGCCGCCCGCCGGCTATGGCTACACCTTC. Its protein is CASTMRPPAGYGYTF.

V and J are TRBV6-5 and TRBJ2-5; 7 positions match TRBD1. Per the germline V gene, CDR1 is MNHEY and CDR2 is SVGAGI. The CDR3 loop spans 15 amino acids. Trimming took 2 bases from V and 5 from J; bases not matched to a gene: 8. The CDR3 loop reads CASSYASGTVETQYF. The CDR3 coding sequence is TGTGCCAGCAGTTACGCCTCCGGGACAGTGGAGACCCAGTACTTC.